What follows are 15 T cell receptor beta chains derived from one specimen sequenced in a study of T cell changes during pregnancy in multiple sclerosis. Generated by immunoSEQ multiplex PCR, the TCRdb table keeps only in-frame clones and is missing some. The sample has tens of thousands of clones, around 92% seen once; the top ten hold 0.52%. The sample here was CD4+ T cells from peripheral blood mononuclear cells, taken in the third trimester of pregnancy. All receptors derive from a female donor with multiple sclerosis, enrolled in a pregnancy study.

The CDR3 loop is CASSLVGGHSGNTIYF. DNA for the CDR3: TGTGCCAGCAGCTTAGTAGGAGGGCACTCTGGAAACACCATATATTTT. The chain employs TRBV7-2 and TRBJ1-3; D is unclear. This CDR3 has 16 residues. Per germline, CDR1 SGHTA and CDR2 FQGNSA. V gave up 1 base and J gave up 0 bases, with 10 bases separating them.

This clone has a handful of counts. The chain recombines TRBV10-3 with TRBJ1-1; the D gene is possibly TRBD1 (5 bases). The germline V gene encodes CDR1 ENHRY and CDR2 SYGVKD. This CDR3 has 13 amino acids. Trimming removed 6 bases from V and 1 base from J, with 9 bases in between. The CDR3 sequence is CAIREGQNTEAFF. The CDR3 DNA follows: TGTGCCATCAGGGAAGGACAGAACACTGAAGCTTTCTTT.

V usage is TRBV15 and J usage is TRBJ2-7, with a possible D match to TRBD1 (5 bases). Between the trimmed V and J ends, which lost 4 bases and 9 bases, there was a span of 25 bases. The CDR3 is 16 amino acids. Per the germline V gene, CDR1 is LNHNV and CDR2 is YYDKDF (reference sequence). This chain's CDR3 is CATSTNTGSPMSGQYF. CDR3 sequence (DNA): TGTGCCACCAGCACCAATACAGGCTCCCCGATGTCTGGGCAGTACTTC.

This chain uses TRBV4-3 with TRBJ2-2; tentatively, D is TRBD1 (6 bases). The CDR3 has 17 amino acids. V lost 0 bases, J lost 2 bases, and 13 bases lay in between. CDR1 and CDR2 from the germline V gene are LGHNA and YSLEER. The CDR3 DNA is TGCGCCAGCAGCCAAGAATGGGCAGGGGTCAACACCGGGGAGCTGTTTTTT. Residues: CASSQEWAGVNTGELFF.

This chain joins TRBV9 and TRBJ2-1; possibly TRBD1 for D (7 bases). V lost 4 bases and J lost 2, with 16 bases in between. CDR1 SGDLS and CDR2 YYNGEE come from the germline V gene. This CDR3 contains 16 residues. CDR3 sequence: CASSLQTGRTYNEQFF. CDR3 in DNA: TGTGCCAGCAGCTTACAGACAGGGAGGACCTACAATGAGCAGTTCTTC.

The J gene is TRBJ2-1, the V gene TRBV5-1, with a tentative D call TRBD2 (6 bases). This CDR3 has 18 amino acids. Looked up from germline, CDR1 is SGHRS and CDR2 is YFSETQ. V lost 0 bases and J 7 bases, leaving 23 bases between the germline ends. The CDR3 nucleotides read TGCGCCAGCAGCTTGGGGGGTCTGGGGGGAGGCGTTCGGAATGAGCAGTTCTTC. Its protein is CASSLGGLGGGVRNEQFF.

The chain carries TRBV6-5 and TRBJ2-1; TRBD2 matches 7 bases. Germline assignment: CDR1 MNHEY and CDR2 SVGAGI. With V trimmed by 2 bases and J by 8 bases, 9 bases remained unmatched. This CDR3 region has 15 residues. CDR3 in amino acids: CASSYLAAPGDEQFF. CDR3 DNA sequence: TGTGCCAGCAGTTACCTAGCGGCCCCCGGCGATGAGCAGTTCTTC.

This sequence joins TRBV7-8 and TRBJ2-7; 12 nucleotides match TRBD2. Looked up from germline, CDR1 is SGHVS and CDR2 is FQNEAQ. The CDR3 has 18 amino acids. The V gene end was trimmed by 1 base and the J gene end by 0 bases; junction bases not matched to a gene: 7. This CDR3 is CASSLEPSGRVSSYEQYF. CDR3 nucleotide sequence: TGTGCCAGCAGCTTAGAACCTAGCGGGAGGGTCAGCTCCTACGAGCAGTACTTC.

J is TRBJ1-2 and V is TRBV6-1, with D possibly being TRBD1 (5 bases). CDR3 length: 12 amino acids. CDR1 is MNHNS and CDR2 is SASEGT in the germline V gene. V dropped 9 bases and J dropped 4 bases, with 12 bases sitting between them. The CDR3 DNA is TGTGCCAGTGGGGGGACGATCTATGGCTACACCTTC. This sequence encodes CASGGTIYGYTF.

This clone was found once. The chain employs TRBV28 and TRBJ2-2; TRBD2 matches 9 bases. Per the germline V gene, CDR1 is MDHEN and CDR2 is SYDVKM. The CDR3 has 16 amino acids. V was pared by 2 bases and J by 2 bases, with 3 bases of the junction left unmatched. The CDR3 region has the DNA TGTGCCAGCAGTTTAGGCGGGAGGGCCAACACCGGGGAGCTGTTTTTT. This sequence encodes CASSLGGRANTGELFF.

This chain joins TRBV5-4 and TRBJ2-3, with 11 bases lining up with TRBD2. The V gene's germline CDR1 is SGHNT and CDR2 YYREEE (reference sequence). The length of the CDR3 is 15 residues. After removal of 4 bases from V and 2 bases from J, the junction contained 3 bases not matched to a gene. Here the CDR3 reads CASSLSGRVTDTQYF. Here the CDR3 DNA reads TGTGCCAGCAGCCTTAGCGGGAGGGTCACAGATACGCAGTATTTT. Looking up the rest from reference TRBV5-4 and TRBJ2-3 gives the full variable domain: ETGVTQSPTHLIKTRGQQVTLRCSSQSGHNTVSWYQQALGQGPQFIFQYYREEENGRGNFPPRFSGLQFPNYSSELNVNALELDDSALYLCASSLSGRVTDTQYFGPGTRLTVL.

The chain joins TRBV7-2 to TRBJ1-4, with TRBD1 as a possible D gene (5 bases). Per germline, CDR1 SGHTA and CDR2 FQGNSA. CDR3 length equals 15 residues. Deletions cut 5 bases from V and 8 bases from J, with 18 bases between. The CDR3 DNA follows: TGTGCCAGCAGCCCGAGACAGTTAGCCGGCGAAAAACTGTTTTTT. Amino acid sequence: CASSPRQLAGEKLFF.

The chain uses TRBV27 and TRBJ2-2; 7 bases align to TRBD2. The germline V gene encodes CDR1 MNHEY and CDR2 SMNVEV (reference sequence). Unmatched junction bases numbered 15, after V lost 7 bases and J lost 7 bases. The CDR3 runs 16 residues. As DNA, the CDR3 is TGTGCCAGCACCTTCTCTGGGGGAGGGCAAATCGGGGAGCTGTTTTTT. Translation gives CASTFSGGGQIGELFF.

This rearrangement joins TRBV7-3 to TRBJ2-2, with TRBD2 matching over 8 bases. This CDR3 comprises 16 residues. V lost 1 base, J lost 4 bases, and 5 bases stayed unmatched. Germline CDR1 SGHTA, CDR2 FQGTGA. CDR3 nucleotide sequence: TGTGCCAGCAGCTTAAAGGGTAGCGGGATCACCGGGGAGCTGTTTTTT. It translates to CASSLKGSGITGELFF.

The gene calls are TRBV6-6 and TRBJ2-7; 9 bases are a match to TRBD1. The CDR3 length is 15 residues. Trimming removed 7 bases from V and 2 bases from J; junction bases left unmatched: 9. In germline, CDR1 is MNHNY, CDR2 SVGAGI (reference sequence). The CDR3 sequence is CASKRTGEWAYEQYF. The CDR3 nucleotides read TGTGCCAGCAAACGGACAGGGGAGTGGGCCTACGAGCAGTACTTC.